These 29 T cell receptor beta chains share one sample of origin, sequenced in a study of T cells after yellow fever vaccination. TCRdb reprocessed the 5' RACE reads with MiXCR, giving one entry per CDR3 protein. The data show 150,000 to 200,000 distinct CDR3 sequences, approximately 6.2% seen once. The sequencing used CD4+ T cells sorted from PBMCs, collected on the day of the first yellow fever vaccination. These receptors all come from a man aged 18 to 29 who received the YFV17D yellow fever vaccine.

In its sample, this clonotype was seen a few times. V gene TRBV5-1 combines with J gene TRBJ2-2, with D unresolved. Germline loops: CDR1 SGHRS, CDR2 YFSETQ. There are 15 residues in the CDR3. V lost 3 bases and J 0 bases, leaving 9 bases between the germline ends. CDR3 DNA sequence: TGCGCCAGCAGCTCCCGCCAGCCGAACACCGGGGAGCTGTTTTTT. It codes for CASSSRQPNTGELFF.

This clonotype was counted many times. J is TRBJ2-7 and V is TRBV6-2 or TRBV6-3, with 11 bases aligning to TRBD2. The CDR3 sequence is 16 residues long. CDR1 is MNHEY, CDR2 SVGEGT, per germline. Unmatched junction bases numbered 6, after V lost 2 bases and J lost 3 bases. The CDR3 DNA is TGTGCCAGCAGTTACCCCACTAGCGGGGGATTCTACGAGCAGTACTTC. Its translation: CASSYPTSGGFYEQYF.

This clonotype occurred many times. The chain is built from TRBV20-1 and TRBJ2-5; D might be TRBD1 (7 bases). V was pared by 3 bases and J by 4 bases, with 24 bases between. The V gene's germline CDR1 is DFQATT and CDR2 SNEGSKA (reference sequence). The CDR3 extends over 17 amino acids. In DNA, the CDR3 is TGCAGTGCTAGGGAGGAGGGACAGTGGTGGAAGGCAGAGACCCAGTACTTC. As protein: CSAREEGQWWKAETQYF.

This clonotype appeared a few times. The V and J genes are TRBV6-1 and TRBJ1-1; TRBD1 matches at 10 bases. Germline CDR1 reads MNHNS; CDR2 reads SASEGT. The CDR3 has 14 residues. V lost 7 bases to trimming and J lost 5 bases; unmatched junction nucleotides: 7. The CDR3 DNA reads TGTGCCAGCATCACGACAGGGGGCGCGACTGAAGCTTTCTTT. Protein product: CASITTGGATEAFF.

The table lists this clonotype with a few counts. The chain employs TRBV7-2 and TRBJ2-5; weak D call: TRBD2 (6 bases). The CDR3 spans 13 residues. The germline V gene has CDR1 SGHTA and CDR2 FQGNSA. V was shortened by 4 bases and J by 4 bases, with 10 bases between the two germline ends. This chain's CDR3 is CASSSGEVETQYF. The CDR3 DNA sequence: TGTGCCAGCAGCTCGGGGGAGGTAGAGACCCAGTACTTC.

This clonotype was recorded a few times. J is TRBJ1-4 and V is TRBV20-1; the D gene is possibly TRBD1 (6 bases). The CDR3 is 13 amino acids. The ends were cut back, 7 bases at V and 4 bases at J, with 13 bases in the middle. The V gene's germline CDR1 is DFQATT and CDR2 SNEGSKA (reference sequence). CDR3 in DNA: TGCAGTGTTTCGACAGGAAGTAATGAAAAACTGTTTTTT. This gives the protein CSVSTGSNEKLFF.

This clonotype was counted ten times or more. This chain joins TRBV3-1 and TRBJ2-7; no definite D call. Per germline, CDR1 LGHDT and CDR2 YNNKEL (reference sequence). Trimming shortened V by 0 bases and J by 6 bases, and 12 bases separated the two germline ends. The CDR3 loop spans 14 amino acids. The CDR3 nucleotides are TGTGCCAGCAGCCAAGATCCCAGAGCGAGCGAGCAGTACGTC. It translates to CASSQDPRASEQYV.

At least ten counts were recorded for this clonotype. J is TRBJ2-3 and V is TRBV12-3 or TRBV12-4; no clear D gene. The CDR3 consists of 13 residues. The germline V and J ends were trimmed by 2 bases and 4 bases, with 7 bases remaining between them. The CDR3 sequence is CASSLIRADTQYF. The CDR3 DNA sequence: TGTGCCAGCAGTTTAATACGGGCAGATACGCAGTATTTT.

The genes are TRBV5-1 and TRBJ1-5; D unresolved. V lost 1 base and J 3 bases, leaving 5 bases between the germline ends. Germline loops: CDR1 SGHRS, CDR2 YFSETQ. There are 13 residues in the CDR3. Here the CDR3 DNA reads TGCGCCAGCAGCTTGAGTTTCAATCAGCCCCAGCATTTT. Translating gives CASSLSFNQPQHF.

This clonotype was recorded many times. The rearrangement uses TRBV7-2 and TRBJ2-2; either TRBD1 or TRBD2 may supply D (5 bases each). The CDR3 covers 14 residues. V shed 5 bases and J shed 4 bases, with 11 bases lying between them. Germline lookup yields CDR1 SGHTA and CDR2 FQGNSA. The CDR3, as DNA: TGTGCCAGCAGCCAAGGGGACGTCACCGGGGAGCTGTTTTTT. Its protein product is CASSQGDVTGELFF.

The chain carries TRBV7-9 and TRBJ2-7; a weak D match, TRBD2 (6 bases). This CDR3 contains 17 residues. The germline CDR1 and CDR2 sequences are SEHNR and FQNEAQ (reference sequence). V was shortened by 4 bases and J by 1 base, with 20 bases between the two germline ends. The CDR3 reads CASSSGGGFDRSYEQYF. The DNA for the CDR3 is TGTGCCAGCAGCTCCGGAGGAGGGTTCGACCGATCCTACGAGCAGTACTTC.

V gene TRBV5-1 combines with J gene TRBJ2-3; no clear D. V was cut by 4 bases and J by 6 bases, with 15 bases left in between. The CDR3 covers 14 residues. Germline lookup yields CDR1 SGHRS and CDR2 YFSETQ. The CDR3 bases are TGCGCCAGCAGCCCTCTCCGGCTTGACGATACGCAGTATTTT. Amino acid sequence: CASSPLRLDDTQYF.

This clonotype was seen repeatedly, ten times or more. The CDR3 DNA is TGTGCCAGCAGTTATGGAGGGGTCAACTATGGCTACACCTTC. The encoded protein is CASSYGGVNYGYTF. The V call is TRBV6-5, the J call TRBJ1-2; D perhaps matches TRBD1 (5 bases). V lost 3 bases and J 2 bases, leaving 10 bases between the germline ends. CDR1 is MNHEY, CDR2 SVGAGI, per germline. The CDR3 sequence is 14 residues long.

The J gene is TRBJ2-7, the V gene TRBV12-3 or TRBV12-4; 8 bases align to TRBD1. Germline trimming cut 5 bases from V and 6 bases from J; bases unmatched to any gene: 9. This CDR3 has 14 amino acids. DNA of the CDR3: TGTGCCAGCAGTGGGACAGGTTGGCGTAGCGAGCAGTACTTC. Residues: CASSGTGWRSEQYF.

The sample holds many counts of this clonotype. The chain combines TRBV6-2 or TRBV6-3 with TRBJ2-1; D call uncertain. The V and J ends lost 0 bases and 2 bases respectively, with 11 bases between them. The germline gives CDR1 MNHEY, CDR2 SVGEGT. CDR3 size: 16 residues. The CDR3 sequence: CASSYSNRVPYNEQFF. The CDR3 nucleotides are TGTGCCAGCAGTTACTCGAACCGGGTCCCCTACAATGAGCAGTTCTTC.

At least ten counts were recorded for this clonotype. V usage is TRBV20-1 and J usage is TRBJ2-7, with a weak D call TRBD1 (6 bases). CDR3 length: 16 amino acids. V lost 6 bases and J 0 bases, leaving 21 bases between the germline ends. CDR1 and CDR2 (germline): DFQATT, SNEGSKA (reference sequence). The DNA of the CDR3 is TGCAGTGCCACAGCCCCCGGGACACAGAGCTCCTACGAGCAGTACTTC. This encodes CSATAPGTQSSYEQYF.

This clonotype was recorded many times. This chain connects TRBV24-1 to TRBJ2-2, with a possible D match to TRBD1 (5 bases). The CDR3 contains 15 residues. The V gene lost 2 bases and the J gene lost 7 bases, with 13 bases spanning the gap. Germline V gene lookup returns CDR1 KGHDR and CDR2 SFDVKD. The CDR3: CATSDSGHWDGELFF. CDR3 nucleotides: TGTGCCACCAGTGATTCCGGACATTGGGACGGGGAGCTGTTTTTT.

The chain couples TRBV28 to TRBJ2-1; 9 nucleotides align to TRBD2. Germline V lookup: CDR1 MDHEN, CDR2 SYDVKM. The CDR3 is made up of 13 amino acids. Losses at the gene ends were 3 bases for V and 13 bases for J; bases not matched to a gene: 7. The CDR3 spells CASSFPSGANQFF. The CDR3, as DNA: TGTGCCAGCAGTTTTCCTAGCGGGGCTAATCAGTTCTTC.

This clonotype was seen at least ten times. The chain uses TRBV6-5 and TRBJ2-3; D is uncertain. The germline V gene has CDR1 MNHEY and CDR2 SVGAGI. V lost 2 bases, J lost 1 base, and 10 bases lay in between. This CDR3 is built from 15 residues. CDR3 nucleotide sequence: TGTGCCAGCAGTTACCGGCGCTTGGGCACAGATACGCAGTATTTT. Translated: CASSYRRLGTDTQYF.

The chain joins TRBV24-1 to TRBJ1-2, with D uncertain. Germline V gene sequence: CDR1 KGHDR, CDR2 SFDVKD. The CDR3 runs to 11 residues. The germline V and J ends were trimmed by 7 bases and 4 bases, with 6 bases remaining between them. The DNA for the CDR3 is TGTGCCACCAGGGGAGGCTATGGCTACACCTTC. Translation: CATRGGYGYTF.

This clonotype has a count of ten or more. The chain has TRBV5-1 and TRBJ2-3; D is unresolved. V lost 1 base, J lost 3 bases, and 6 bases lay in between. The CDR3 is made up of 13 amino acids. From germline, CDR1 is SGHRS and CDR2 YFSETQ. CDR3 bases: TGCGCCAGCAGCTTGCCTACTACAGATACGCAGTATTTT. Protein sequence: CASSLPTTDTQYF.

This clonotype was counted many times. The rearrangement uses TRBV5-1 and TRBJ2-1, with 10 bases fitting TRBD2. Germline CDR1 is SGHRS and CDR2 is YFSETQ. The J segment lost 5 bases and the V segment lost 0 bases, leaving 5 bases of the junction unmatched. The CDR3 extends over 16 amino acids. CDR3 coding DNA: TGCGCCAGCAGCTTGGCAAGGACTAGCGGACACAATGAGCAGTTCTTC. Translated, it gives CASSLARTSGHNEQFF.

This clonotype was seen many times. The gene calls are TRBV10-3 and TRBJ2-7, with 9 bases lining up with TRBD1. Germline values: CDR1 ENHRY, CDR2 SYGVKD. V was pared by 0 bases and J by 3 bases, with 3 bases of the junction left unmatched. This CDR3 is built from 15 residues. This CDR3 is CAISESPGQGYEQYF. The CDR3, as DNA: TGTGCCATCAGTGAGTCTCCGGGACAGGGCTACGAGCAGTACTTC.

This clonotype appeared a few times. The chain is built from TRBV6-2 or TRBV6-3 and TRBJ1-1; 8 nucleotides match TRBD1. This CDR3 is 15 amino acids long. CDR1 and CDR2 (germline): MNHEY, SVGEGT. Germline trimming cut 7 bases from V and 3 bases from J; bases unmatched to any gene: 10. This chain's CDR3 is CASTPSDRDYTEAFF. The DNA of the CDR3 is TGTGCCAGCACCCCCTCGGACAGGGATTACACTGAAGCTTTCTTT.

This clonotype occurred many times. This chain joins TRBV9 and TRBJ2-7; the match to TRBD1 covers 8 bases. The CDR3 covers 17 residues. Germline CDR1 reads SGDLS; CDR2 reads YYNGEE. V trimming: 4 bases; J trimming: 1 base; junction bases outside the gene matches: 13. The CDR3 region has the DNA TGTGCCAGCAGCTTAAAGAGGTCAGGGGGCGCGTCCTACGAGCAGTACTTC. Its protein is CASSLKRSGGASYEQYF.

This clonotype was seen ten or more times. This chain uses TRBV20-1 with TRBJ2-3; D gene uncertain. Germline V lookup: CDR1 DFQATT, CDR2 SNEGSKA (reference sequence). Trimming shortened V by 6 bases and J by 4 bases, and 11 bases separated the two germline ends. The CDR3 totals 12 residues. The CDR3 is CSAARPPDTQYF. The CDR3 DNA reads TGCAGTGCCGCTAGACCCCCAGATACGCAGTATTTT.

This clonotype occurred many times. J is TRBJ1-3 and V is TRBV5-1, with TRBD1 matching over 8 bases. Germline loops: CDR1 SGHRS, CDR2 YFSETQ. The V segment lost 4 bases and the J segment 2 bases; nucleotides outside the gene matches: 5. CDR3 length equals 15 residues. Written as DNA, the CDR3 is TGCGCCAGCAGCGCCGGACAGGGCCCTGGAAACACCATATATTTT. This encodes CASSAGQGPGNTIYF.

This clonotype appeared a few times. The chain uses TRBV20-1 and TRBJ2-7, with D possibly matching TRBD1 (5 bases). The CDR3 has 12 amino acids. Trimming took off 2 bases at V and 6 bases at J, with 11 bases between the two ends. Per germline, CDR1 DFQATT and CDR2 SNEGSKA (reference sequence). The CDR3 nucleotides are TGCAGTGCTAGACAGGGCGGTGGCGAGCAGTACGTC. It is translated as CSARQGGGEQYV.

The chain employs TRBV12-3 or TRBV12-4 and TRBJ1-2, with D hard to call. Deletions cut 1 base from V and 6 bases from J, with 12 bases between. The CDR3 is 14 residues long. The CDR3 nucleotides are TGTGCCAGCAGTTTAGATCCTGGGAAAAATGGCTACACCTTC. Its protein is CASSLDPGKNGYTF.